The present TCR beta chain was sequenced within a study of CXCR3-negative and CXCR3-positive naive CD8 T cells. Study at large: Every library held about 1.5 +/- 0.3 million TRB reads, and the total came to around 150 million. Broader study findings: TRB CDR3 hydrophobicity was greater in CXCR3-positive naive cells than in CXCR3-negative naive cells. CXCR3-negative and CXCR3-positive naive cells shared comparable TRBV-TRBJ usage, but memory cells did not. Naive subsets did not differ in surface CD5, and the authors estimated TCR strength using properties of the TRB CDR3.

Each TRB cDNA library was prepared by 5' RACE (with UMI labels). TCRdb reanalyzed the 5' RACE reads, giving one entry per CDR3 protein sequence and no DNA. The sample spans roughly 110,000 distinct CDR3 sequences; the ten largest clones claim 0.35% to 0.4%. There are 16 residues in the CDR3. Germline loops: CDR1 LNHNV, CDR2 YYDKDF (reference sequence). As to this clonotype: Its antigen is unidentified.

CD45RO-CCR7+CD27+CD95- was the phenotype of naive CD8+ T cells. This clonotype was sampled from a human donor in good health. Some clones in this sample may be carry-over from other donors' samples. V gene TRBV15 combines with J gene TRBJ2-2; TCRdb designates TRBD2, a call that cannot be tested without DNA. The sequenced material came from naive CXCR3+ CD8+ T cells from blood. Described subset: CD45RO-CCR7+CD27+CD95- naive CD8+ T cells expressing CXCR3 (TNR3+). CDR3 sequence reads: CATSRLKGPNTGELFF.